This note documents a single T cell receptor (beta chain) sequence. This sample was included in a study of blood T cell repertoires in COVID-19. Study-level background: The samples span acute and convalescent COVID-19 from the United States, Italy and Spain. Sample material is recorded as cDNA or gDNA derived from T cells, B-cell-depleted T cells, or PBMCs.

Looked up from germline, CDR1 is ENHRY and CDR2 is SYGVKD. The CDR3 consists of 17 residues. Trimming removed 2 bases from V and 2 bases from J, with 19 bases in between. Original processing methods: Reference gene primer amplification gave estimated nucleated cell counts. The repertoire was sequenced with immunoSEQ multiplex PCR; TCRdb's copy has only in-frame clones and lacks some. The D gene and trimming were derived from the DNA, and the V and J assignments and clone size from that table. Of about 280,000 clones listed, around 90% are singletons. Sample: peripheral blood. This TCR was sampled from a man between 18 and 35 years old with active or convalescent COVID-19. This rearrangement joins TRBV10-3 to TRBJ2-7; TRBD2 is a possible D gene (7 bases). The CDR3 loop is CAISEPSGGGAPYEQYF. The CDR3 DNA reads as TGTGCCATCAGTGAGCCCTCGGGGGGCGGGGCTCCCTACGAGCAGTACTTC.